What follows are 12 T cell receptor beta chains derived from one specimen sequenced in a study of blood T cell repertoires in COVID-19. The method was immunoSEQ multiplex PCR; TCRdb's version includes in-frame clones alone and lacks a portion of them. The sample holds 55,000 to 70,000 clones; 80% to 95% are singletons and the top ten take 5.5% to 6.5%. Sequenced input: peripheral blood. The receptor set was obtained from a human donor in a cohort sampled during active COVID-19.

The chain employs TRBV30 and TRBJ1-4, with 8 nucleotides matching TRBD1. CDR3 length: 12 amino acids. Unmatched junction bases numbered 4, after V lost 5 bases and J lost 8 bases. CDR1 GTSNPN and CDR2 SVGIG come from the germline V gene (reference sequence). Here the CDR3 DNA reads TGTGCCTGGCGACAGGGGATCGAAAAACTGTTTTTT. Its protein is CAWRQGIEKLFF.

The rearrangement links TRBV7-9 to TRBJ1-5; D perhaps matches TRBD1 (6 bases). The V end was cut by 5 bases, the J end by 0 bases, with 11 bases between. The germline V gene has CDR1 SEHNR and CDR2 FQNEAQ (reference sequence). The CDR3 runs to 15 residues. The CDR3 DNA is TGTGCCAGCAGCCCGGGACAATATAGCAATCAGCCCCAGCATTTT. This codes for CASSPGQYSNQPQHF.

The chain carries TRBV5-1 and TRBJ2-3; TRBD1 aligns across 7 bases. The CDR3 is made up of 16 amino acids. CDR1 and CDR2 (germline): SGHRS, YFSETQ. V trimming: 5 bases; J trimming: 0 bases; junction bases outside the gene matches: 9. CDR3 in amino acids: CASSLQTGPSTDTQYF. Written as DNA, the CDR3 is TGCGCCAGCAGTCTACAGACAGGGCCAAGCACAGATACGCAGTATTTT.

This rearrangement joins TRBV28 to TRBJ1-5; 8 bases agree with TRBD1. Germline V lookup: CDR1 MDHEN, CDR2 SYDVKM. V shed 1 base and J 3 bases; nucleotides not matched to a gene: 5. The CDR3 is 16 residues long. CDR3 DNA: TGTGCCAGCAGTTTATTGCGACAGGGGTTCAATCAGCCCCAGCATTTT. It is translated as CASSLLRQGFNQPQHF.

V and J are TRBV7-9 and TRBJ2-2; D is uncertain. V was shortened by 5 bases and J by 5 bases, with 9 bases between the two germline ends. Germline CDR1 SEHNR, CDR2 FQNEAQ (reference sequence). The CDR3 sequence is 13 residues long. CDR3 amino acids: CASSQTSTGELFF. In DNA, the CDR3 is TGTGCCAGCAGCCAGACATCAACCGGGGAGCTGTTTTTT.

This clone has just a few counts. The chain couples TRBV27 to TRBJ2-7; TRBD2 aligns across 12 bases. Germline V gene data show CDR1 as MNHEY and CDR2 as SMNVEV (reference sequence). The V and J ends lost 6 bases and 7 bases, in that order; junction bases with no gene match: 7. The CDR3 runs 14 residues. The CDR3 DNA reads as TGTGCCAGCAGCCAACTAGCGGGGGGCCTTGAGCAGTACTTC. This translates into CASSQLAGGLEQYF.

The rearrangement joins TRBV4-1 to TRBJ2-5; TRBD1 aligns across 11 bases. The CDR3 has 16 residues. CDR1 and CDR2 (germline): MGHRA, YSYEKL. Unmatched junction bases numbered 5, after V lost 3 bases and J lost 2 bases. The CDR3 reads CASSQRDRGEQETQYF. The DNA for the CDR3 is TGCGCCAGCAGCCAGCGGGACAGGGGGGAACAAGAGACCCAGTACTTC.

This chain links TRBV6-1 with TRBJ2-3; the D is unclear. Germline values: CDR1 MNHNS, CDR2 SASEGT. CDR3 size: 15 residues. V lost 3 bases, J lost 4 bases, and 14 bases lay in between. The CDR3 spells CASSDGSLVPDTQYF. The CDR3 DNA sequence: TGTGCCAGCAGTGATGGTAGCTTGGTTCCAGATACGCAGTATTTT.

This chain links TRBV28 with TRBJ1-4; 9 bases match TRBD1. V dropped 3 bases and J dropped 7; count of bases not matched to a gene: 6. CDR3 length: 15 amino acids. Germline CDR1 reads MDHEN; CDR2 reads SYDVKM. The CDR3, as DNA: TGTGCCAGCAGTTTGTCGGGACAGGGCGGTGAAAAACTGTTTTTT. Amino acid sequence: CASSLSGQGGEKLFF.

The chain has TRBV5-8 and TRBJ2-7; TRBD1 is a possible D gene (6 bases). CDR3 length: 14 amino acids. Germline V gene lookup returns CDR1 SGHTS and CDR2 YDEGEE. V shed 3 bases and J shed 1 base, with 11 bases lying between them. CDR3 in DNA: TGTGCCAGCAGCTCCAACAGGGTATCCTACGAGCAGTACTTC. It yields the protein CASSSNRVSYEQYF.

This chain connects TRBV6-2 or TRBV6-3 to TRBJ2-2; the match to TRBD1 covers 7 bases. Germline CDR1 reads MNHEY; CDR2 reads SVGEGT. CDR3 length: 14 amino acids. The junction had 3 bases not matched to a gene; V was cut back by 4 bases and J by 4 bases. CDR3 sequence reads: CASSFTGVTGELFF. The CDR3 region has the DNA TGTGCCAGCAGTTTTACAGGGGTCACCGGGGAGCTGTTTTTT.

V gene TRBV15 combines with J gene TRBJ2-3; 8 bases map to TRBD1. The trim removed 5 bases at V and 4 bases at J, leaving 8 bases unmatched. Germline V gives CDR1 LNHNV, CDR2 YYDKDF (reference sequence). This CDR3 comprises 15 residues. As DNA, the CDR3 is TGTGCCACCAGCCGAGGAGGACAGGGTGCAGATACGCAGTATTTT. Translated: CATSRGGQGADTQYF.